This TCR beta chain was sequenced for a study of blood T cells in healthy people across ages. Alongside a J-beta primer mix, a sample-barcoded 5' primer served in a second PCR lasting roughly 7 to 11 cycles. TCRdb re-analysed the 5' RACE reads in MiXCR, keeping a single row per CDR3 protein. The sample lists 2 million or so distinct CDR3 sequences; less than 50% were seen once. CDR3 length: 11 residues. Germline V CDR1 and CDR2: LNHNV, YYDKDF (reference sequence). Trimming took off 6 bases at V and 7 bases at J, with 9 bases between the two ends. What was sequenced was blood. The chain is built from TRBV15 and TRBJ2-5; tentatively, D is TRBD2 (6 bases). The clonotype was recovered from a woman aged 40 to 50 in good health. CDR3 bases: TGTGCCACCAGGGGAGGCGGGACCCAGTACTTC. It is translated as CATRGGGTQYF.